This T cell receptor (beta chain) was sequenced during a study of blood T cells in healthy people across ages. The use of a sample-barcoded 5' primer and a J-beta primer mix characterized a second PCR of about 7 to 12 cycles. One entry per CDR3 protein results from TCRdb running MiXCR on the 5' RACE reads. The sample consists of some 940,000 distinct CDR3 sequences, almost 30% of them appearing once. Ten or more counts support this clonotype. The germline V gene has CDR1 SGHDT and CDR2 YYEEEE. After removal of 4 bases from V and 2 bases from J, the junction contained 5 bases not matched to a gene. This CDR3 is 14 amino acids long. These same records also appear under a second study, on T cells of mothers and their children.

Sequenced input: blood. This clonotype was sampled from a woman between 40 and 55 years old in good health. The V and J genes are TRBV5-6 and TRBJ2-7; 8 positions agree with TRBD1. As DNA, the CDR3 is TGTGCCAGCAGCCGTAGGGGACAGGCCTACGAGCAGTACTTC. It translates to CASSRRGQAYEQYF.